One and the same sample provided the 12 T cell receptor beta chains below, sequenced in a study of blood T cell repertoires in COVID-19. Repertoires were generated with immunoSEQ multiplex PCR, while TCRdb's copy carries only in-frame clones and drops some. The data contain tens of thousands of clones, roughly 89% of them singletons. Sequenced material: peripheral blood. The receptors come from a woman at least 80 years old with active or convalescent COVID-19.

V gene TRBV7-2 combines with J gene TRBJ2-2, with 7 bases that match TRBD2. Germline CDR1 and CDR2: SGHTA and FQGNSA. Germline trimming cut 6 bases from V and 5 bases from J; bases unmatched to any gene: 9. There are 15 residues in the CDR3. CDR3 nucleotides: TGTGCCAGCAGTGGGAGGGCCTTAATTACCGGGGAGCTGTTTTTT. Translating gives CASSGRALITGELFF.

This clone appeared a few times. The chain is built from TRBV6-1 and TRBJ2-1; TRBD2 is a possible D gene (6 bases). CDR1 is MNHNS and CDR2 is SASEGT in the germline V gene. CDR3 size: 16 residues. The V gene lost 1 base and the J gene lost 3 bases, with 13 bases spanning the gap. The CDR3 reads CASSEVWNGGYNEQFF. The CDR3, as DNA: TGTGCCAGCAGTGAAGTGTGGAACGGGGGCTACAATGAGCAGTTCTTC.

This clone was seen a few times. This chain uses TRBV7-9 with TRBJ2-5; TRBD1 matches 10 bases. The CDR3 consists of 14 residues. V trimming: 6 bases; J trimming: 4 bases; junction bases outside the gene matches: 5. Germline CDR1 SEHNR, CDR2 FQNEAQ (reference sequence). CDR3 nucleotides: TGTGCCAGCAGGCGCGACAGGGGGCGAGAGACCCAGTACTTC. Protein: CASRRDRGRETQYF.

The J gene is TRBJ2-7, the V gene TRBV27; the match to TRBD1 covers 7 bases. The J segment lost 0 bases and the V segment lost 5 bases, leaving 1 base of the junction unmatched. The CDR3 loop spans 13 amino acids. Germline V gene lookup returns CDR1 MNHEY and CDR2 SMNVEV (reference sequence). The chain's CDR3 is CASSRQGSYEQYF. Written as DNA, the CDR3 is TGTGCCAGCAGTCGACAGGGCTCCTACGAGCAGTACTTC.

The V gene is TRBV30, the J gene TRBJ2-7; 11 positions agree with TRBD1. After removal of 2 bases from V and 5 bases from J, the junction contained 5 bases not matched to a gene. The CDR3 sequence is 14 residues long. CDR1 GTSNPN and CDR2 SVGIG come from the germline V gene (reference sequence). CDR3 residues: CAWSKGQGAHEQYF. CDR3 nucleotides: TGTGCCTGGAGTAAAGGACAGGGGGCACACGAGCAGTACTTC.

This clone was seen only once. The V call is TRBV10-1, the J call TRBJ2-2; 11 nucleotides line up with TRBD1. The CDR3 is 18 amino acids. Germline CDR1 WNHNN, CDR2 SYGVQD (reference sequence). The trim removed 7 bases at V and 0 bases at J, leaving 10 bases unmatched. The CDR3, as DNA: TGCGCCAGCACGCAGGACAGGGGGCGTTTCGCGAACACCGGGGAGCTGTTTTTT. Protein: CASTQDRGRFANTGELFF.

The chain combines TRBV11-2 with TRBJ2-1; TRBD2 aligns across 10 bases. Germline V gives CDR1 SGHAT, CDR2 FQNNGV. The CDR3 extends over 15 amino acids. The trim removed 4 bases at V and 2 bases at J, leaving 2 bases unmatched. The CDR3: CASSSTSGAYNEQFF. In DNA, the CDR3 is TGTGCCAGCAGCTCCACTAGCGGGGCCTACAATGAGCAGTTCTTC.

This clone came up a few times. The chain links TRBV30 to TRBJ2-1, with 11 bases aligning to TRBD2. Germline V lookup: CDR1 GTSNPN, CDR2 SVGIG (reference sequence). This CDR3 has 13 residues. The junction had 3 bases not matched to a gene; V was cut back by 4 bases and J by 7 bases. The CDR3 DNA is TGTGCCTGGACCGGACTAGCGGGTAATGAGCAGTTCTTC. Translating gives CAWTGLAGNEQFF.

This clone was detected only a few times. The genes are TRBV5-6 and TRBJ2-7; 9 nucleotides agree with TRBD1. Looked up from germline, CDR1 is SGHDT and CDR2 is YYEEEE. There are 16 residues in the CDR3. The J segment lost 5 bases and the V segment lost 3 bases, leaving 12 bases of the junction unmatched. This CDR3 is CASSWLTGTGNNEQYF. The DNA for the CDR3 is TGTGCCAGCAGCTGGCTAACCGGGACAGGGAACAACGAGCAGTACTTC.

The chain uses TRBV29-1 and TRBJ1-2; weak D call: TRBD1 (6 bases). Trimming took off 3 bases at V and 7 bases at J, with 18 bases between the two ends. The germline V gene encodes CDR1 SQVTM and CDR2 ANQGSEA. This CDR3 is built from 14 residues. The CDR3 bases are TGCAGCGTTGAGCCATTCCCAGGGGTAGGTGGCTACACCTTC. Amino acid sequence: CSVEPFPGVGGYTF.

V and J are TRBV14 and TRBJ1-1; D is uncertain. The CDR3 consists of 14 residues. With 3 bases removed from V and 1 base from J, the gap between germline ends came to 9 bases. Germline values: CDR1 SGHDN, CDR2 FVKESK. CDR3 sequence (DNA): TGTGCCAGCAGCCACCCTCTAAAGAACACTGAAGCTTTCTTT. Its translation is CASSHPLKNTEAFF.

This clone was seen a few times. The chain has TRBV5-1 and TRBJ1-2, with TRBD1 as a possible D gene (6 bases). Trimming pared 5 bases from V and 4 bases from J, leaving 21 bases between. This CDR3 region has 16 residues. Germline CDR1 is SGHRS and CDR2 is YFSETQ. The DNA for the CDR3 is TGCGCCAGCAGTACGGGACAAGGCCTTGAGATCTATGGCTACACCTTC. This sequence encodes CASSTGQGLEIYGYTF.